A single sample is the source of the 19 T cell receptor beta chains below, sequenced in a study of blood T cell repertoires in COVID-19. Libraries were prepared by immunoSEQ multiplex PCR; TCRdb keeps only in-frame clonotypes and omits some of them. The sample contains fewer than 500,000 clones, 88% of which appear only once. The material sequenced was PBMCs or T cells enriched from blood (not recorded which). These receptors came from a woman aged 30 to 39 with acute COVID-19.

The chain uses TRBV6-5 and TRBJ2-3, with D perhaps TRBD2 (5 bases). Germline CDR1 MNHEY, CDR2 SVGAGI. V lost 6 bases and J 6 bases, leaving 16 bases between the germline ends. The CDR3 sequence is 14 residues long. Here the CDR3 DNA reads TGTGCCAGCAGCTCCCCCCTAGCCGGGGATACGCAGTATTTT. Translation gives CASSSPLAGDTQYF.

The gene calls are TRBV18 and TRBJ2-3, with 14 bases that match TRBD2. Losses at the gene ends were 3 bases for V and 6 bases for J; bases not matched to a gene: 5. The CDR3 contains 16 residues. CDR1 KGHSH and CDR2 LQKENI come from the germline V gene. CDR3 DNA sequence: TGTGCCAGCTCACCCCAGGGACTAGCGGGGGCCGATACGCAGTATTTT. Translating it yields CASSPQGLAGADTQYF.

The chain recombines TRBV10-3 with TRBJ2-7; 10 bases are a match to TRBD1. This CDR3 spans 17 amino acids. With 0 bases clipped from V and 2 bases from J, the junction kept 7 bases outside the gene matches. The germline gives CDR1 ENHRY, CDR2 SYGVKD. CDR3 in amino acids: CAISESSPGQGTYEQYF. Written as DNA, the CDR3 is TGTGCCATCAGTGAGTCGTCTCCGGGACAGGGGACCTACGAGCAGTACTTC.

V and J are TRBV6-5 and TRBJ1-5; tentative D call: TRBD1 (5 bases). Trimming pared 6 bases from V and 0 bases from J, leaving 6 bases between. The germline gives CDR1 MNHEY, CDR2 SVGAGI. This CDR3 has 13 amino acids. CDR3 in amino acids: CASRQASNQPQHF. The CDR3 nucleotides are TGTGCCAGCAGACAGGCTAGCAATCAGCCCCAGCATTTT.

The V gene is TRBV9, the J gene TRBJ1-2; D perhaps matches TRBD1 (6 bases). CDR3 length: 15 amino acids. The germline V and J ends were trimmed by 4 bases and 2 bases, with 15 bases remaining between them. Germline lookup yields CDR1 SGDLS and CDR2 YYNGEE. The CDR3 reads CASSPFRGGNYGYTF. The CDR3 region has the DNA TGTGCCAGCAGCCCATTCAGGGGTGGGAACTATGGCTACACCTTC.

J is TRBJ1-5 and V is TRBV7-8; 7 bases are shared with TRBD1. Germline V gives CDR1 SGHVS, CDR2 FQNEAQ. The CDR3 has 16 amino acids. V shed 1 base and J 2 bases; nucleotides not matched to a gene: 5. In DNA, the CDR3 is TGTGCCAGCAGCTTAGGTTTAGGGGGCGGCAATCAGCCCCAGCATTTT. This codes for CASSLGLGGGNQPQHF.

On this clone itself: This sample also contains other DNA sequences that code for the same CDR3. The CDR3: CAWSVDSSGNTIYF. In nucleotides, the CDR3 is TGTGCCTGGAGTGTTGACAGTTCGGGAAACACCATATATTTT. J is TRBJ1-3 and V is TRBV30; perhaps TRBD1 as D (5 bases). V gave up 0 bases and J gave up 4 bases, with 10 bases separating them. Germline lookup yields CDR1 GTSNPN and CDR2 SVGIG (reference sequence). The CDR3 extends over 14 amino acids.

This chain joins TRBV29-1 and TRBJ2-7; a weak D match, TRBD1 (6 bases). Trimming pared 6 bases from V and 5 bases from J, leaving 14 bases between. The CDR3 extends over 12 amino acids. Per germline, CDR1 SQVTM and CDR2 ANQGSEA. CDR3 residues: CSVRYDRNEQYF. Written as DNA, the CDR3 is TGCAGCGTGCGCTACGACAGGAACGAGCAGTACTTC.

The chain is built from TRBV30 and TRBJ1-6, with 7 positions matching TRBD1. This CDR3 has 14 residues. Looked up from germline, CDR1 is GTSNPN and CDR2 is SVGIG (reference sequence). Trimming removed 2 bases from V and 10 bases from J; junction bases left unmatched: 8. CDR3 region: CAWSYGQVYSPLHF. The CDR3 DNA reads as TGTGCCTGGAGTTACGGACAGGTGTACTCACCCCTCCACTTT.

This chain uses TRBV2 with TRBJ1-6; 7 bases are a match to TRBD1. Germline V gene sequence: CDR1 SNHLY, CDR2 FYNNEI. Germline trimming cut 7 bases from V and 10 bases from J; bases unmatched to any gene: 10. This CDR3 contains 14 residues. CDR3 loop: CASTEQGERSPLHF. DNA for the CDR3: TGTGCCAGCACTGAGCAGGGGGAGAGGTCACCCCTCCACTTT.

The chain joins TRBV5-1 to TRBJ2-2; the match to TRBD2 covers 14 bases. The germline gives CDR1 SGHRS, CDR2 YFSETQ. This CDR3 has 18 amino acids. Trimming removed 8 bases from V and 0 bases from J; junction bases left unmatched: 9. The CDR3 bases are TGCGCCAGTCTCGGGACTAGCGGGAGTAAAACGAACACCGGGGAGCTGTTTTTT. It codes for CASLGTSGSKTNTGELFF.

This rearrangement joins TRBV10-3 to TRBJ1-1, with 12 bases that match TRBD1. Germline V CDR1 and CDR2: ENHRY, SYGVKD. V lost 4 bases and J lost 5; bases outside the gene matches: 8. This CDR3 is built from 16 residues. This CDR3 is CAISARDRGLQTEAFF. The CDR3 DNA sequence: TGTGCCATCAGTGCAAGGGACAGGGGGCTTCAGACTGAAGCTTTCTTT.

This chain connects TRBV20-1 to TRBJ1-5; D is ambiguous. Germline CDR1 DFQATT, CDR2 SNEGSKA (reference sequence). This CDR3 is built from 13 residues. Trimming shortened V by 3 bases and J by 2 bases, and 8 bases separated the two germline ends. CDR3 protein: CSASSSGNQPQHF. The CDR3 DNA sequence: TGCAGTGCTAGTTCTTCTGGCAATCAGCCCCAGCATTTT.

Written as DNA, the CDR3 is TGTGCCAGCAGCGCCACCGGGACAGGGGCCTACGAGCAGTACTTC. Its translation: CASSATGTGAYEQYF. The chain uses TRBV7-6 and TRBJ2-7; 10 nucleotides agree with TRBD1. Per the germline V gene, CDR1 is SGHVS and CDR2 is FNYEAQ. The CDR3 totals 15 residues. The V and J ends lost 5 bases and 2 bases, in that order; junction bases with no gene match: 6.

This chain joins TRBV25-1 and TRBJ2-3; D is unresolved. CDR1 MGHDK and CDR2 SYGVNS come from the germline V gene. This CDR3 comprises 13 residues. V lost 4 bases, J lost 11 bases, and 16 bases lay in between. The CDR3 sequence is CASSAITDWRQYF. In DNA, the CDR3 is TGTGCCAGCAGTGCCATAACCGACTGGAGGCAGTATTTT. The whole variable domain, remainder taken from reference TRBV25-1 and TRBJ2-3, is EADIYQTPRYLVIGTGKKITLECSQTMGHDKMYWYQQDPGMELHLIHYSYGVNSTEKGDLSSESTVSRIRTEHFPLTLESARPSHTSQYLCASSAITDWRQYFGPGTRLTVL.

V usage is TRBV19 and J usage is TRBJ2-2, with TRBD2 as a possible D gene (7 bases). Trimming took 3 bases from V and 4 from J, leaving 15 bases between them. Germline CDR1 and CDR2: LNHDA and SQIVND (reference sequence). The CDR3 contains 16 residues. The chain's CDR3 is CASSILGGGGTGELFF. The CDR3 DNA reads TGTGCCAGTAGTATCCTCGGGGGAGGGGGCACCGGGGAGCTGTTTTTT.

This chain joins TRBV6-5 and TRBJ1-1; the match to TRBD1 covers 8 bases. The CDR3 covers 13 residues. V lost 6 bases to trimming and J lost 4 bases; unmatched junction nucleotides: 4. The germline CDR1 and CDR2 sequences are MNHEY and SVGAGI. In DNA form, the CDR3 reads TGTGCCAGCAGCGCACAGGGGGGCACTGAAGCTTTCTTT. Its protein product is CASSAQGGTEAFF.

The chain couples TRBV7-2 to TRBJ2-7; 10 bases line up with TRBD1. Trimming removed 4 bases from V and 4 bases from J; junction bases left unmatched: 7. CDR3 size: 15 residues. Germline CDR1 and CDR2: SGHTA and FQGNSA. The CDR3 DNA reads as TGTGCCAGCAGCTCACAAGGGGACAGGGGATACGAGCAGTACTTC. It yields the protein CASSSQGDRGYEQYF.

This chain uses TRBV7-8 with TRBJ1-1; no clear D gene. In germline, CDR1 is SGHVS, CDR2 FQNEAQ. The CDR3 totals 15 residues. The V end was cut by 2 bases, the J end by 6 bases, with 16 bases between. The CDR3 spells CASSLTVGSSPEAFF. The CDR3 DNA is TGTGCCAGCAGCTTAACGGTGGGCAGTTCCCCTGAAGCTTTCTTT.